The present entry profiles one T cell receptor beta chain with its context. CDR1 is LGHDT and CDR2 is YNNKEL in the germline V gene (reference sequence). After removal of 1 base from V and 4 bases from J, the junction contained 4 bases not matched to a gene. The CDR3 runs to 15 residues. These data originate in a study of blood T cell repertoires in COVID-19. Overall study context: Samples of COVID-19 (acute and convalescent) were obtained from the United States, Italy and Spain. T cells, B-cell-depleted T cells, or PBMCs provided the cDNA or gDNA that served as material.

Study processing details: Reference gene primer amplification yielded estimated nucleated cell counts. Data came from immunoSEQ multiplex PCR; TCRdb stores just in-frame clones and leaves some out. The V and J calls and clone size were taken over from that table, and D and trimming were inferred from the DNA. The sample has about 190,000 clones; around 78% are singletons. This sequence originates from a woman older than 75 with active or convalescent COVID-19. Sequencing was carried out using peripheral blood. The chain links TRBV3-1 (or the pseudogene TRBV3-2) to TRBJ2-1; 7 nucleotides align to TRBD2. As DNA, the CDR3 is TGTGCCAGCAGCCAAGGATCGGGGGGATACAATGAGCAGTTCTTC. This translates into CASSQGSGGYNEQFF.